The T cell receptor (beta chain) described here comes from a study of blood T cell repertoires in COVID-19. The CDR3 has 17 residues. The J segment lost 2 bases and the V segment lost 9 bases, leaving 11 bases of the junction unmatched. CDR1 is WSHSY, CDR2 SAAADI, per germline. This table comes from immunoSEQ multiplex PCR, and its TCRdb copy is limited to in-frame clones, with some not included. The table includes hundreds of thousands of clones, more than 85% detected once. The clonotype was recovered from a woman aged 60-75 years who had recovered from COVID-19. This chain links TRBV10-2 with TRBJ2-5; 14 bases fit TRBD2. Sample: PBMCs or T cells enriched from blood (not recorded which). DNA of the CDR3: TGCGCCAGTCCCTCCCTGACTAGCGGGGGGGCACAAGAGACCCAGTACTTC. Protein product: CASPSLTSGGAQETQYF.